Below, one T cell receptor beta chain is given with its context. As processed by the authors: Scientists estimated how many nucleated cells there were by amplifying reference gene primers. Clones were sequenced by immunoSEQ multiplex PCR, and TCRdb holds only the in-frame ones, with some missing. V and J calls and clone size are as listed in that table; D and trimming were resolved from the DNA. The repertoire holds under 150,000 clones, with 85% to 90% as singletons. The data stem from a study of blood T cell repertoires in COVID-19. Study-level information: Acute and convalescent COVID-19 samples came from the United States, Italy and Spain. T cells, B-cell-depleted T cells, or PBMCs provided the cDNA or gDNA that served as material.

The CDR3 totals 14 residues. The trim removed 6 bases at V and 4 bases at J, leaving 8 bases unmatched. Germline CDR1 and CDR2: SGHAT and FQNNGV. The receptor comes from a human donor in a cohort sampled during active COVID-19. The rearrangement joins TRBV11-2 to TRBJ1-2; TRBD1 matches 7 bases. Sequencing was carried out using peripheral blood. CDR3 loop: CASSSSTGSYGYTF. The CDR3 DNA reads as TGTGCCAGCAGTTCCTCGACAGGGTCCTATGGCTACACCTTC.